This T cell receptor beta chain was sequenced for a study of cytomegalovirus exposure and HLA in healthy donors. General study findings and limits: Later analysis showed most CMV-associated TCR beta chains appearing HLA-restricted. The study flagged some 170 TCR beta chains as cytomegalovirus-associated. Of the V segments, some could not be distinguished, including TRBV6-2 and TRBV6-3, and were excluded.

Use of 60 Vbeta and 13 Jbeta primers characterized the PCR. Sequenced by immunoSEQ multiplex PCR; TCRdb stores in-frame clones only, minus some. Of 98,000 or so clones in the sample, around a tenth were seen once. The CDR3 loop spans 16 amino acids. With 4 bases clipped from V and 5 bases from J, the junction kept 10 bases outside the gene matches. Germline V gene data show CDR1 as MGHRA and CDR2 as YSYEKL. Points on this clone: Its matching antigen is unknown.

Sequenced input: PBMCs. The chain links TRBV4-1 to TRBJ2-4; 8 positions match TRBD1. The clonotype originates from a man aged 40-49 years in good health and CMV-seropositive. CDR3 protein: CASSPRTGTMENIQYF. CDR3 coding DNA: TGCGCCAGCAGCCCCAGGACAGGGACGATGGAAAACATTCAGTACTTC.